The rows below give T cell receptor beta chains drawn from one sample of a study of low-dose radiotherapy and immunotherapy resistance in tumors. TCRdb reprocessed the reads with MiXCR, giving one entry per CDR3 protein. The data contain some 57,000 distinct CDR3 sequences, around 27% of them singletons. Sequencing was performed on PBMCs, taken before treatment. The receptors were sampled from a male donor with prostate cancer. Each CDR3 is given with its conserved first and last residue. The D gene is left open where the match is weak. Not every row has a clone size; where given, it reads once, few, many or a size class.

abundance	d_gene	v_gene	j_gene	CDR3nt	CDR3aa
many	-	TRBV28	TRBJ2-7	TGTGCCAGCAGTACTCTAGCGGGACAGGTTTACGAGCAGTACTTC	CASSTLAGQVYEQYF
many	-	TRBV18	TRBJ1-3	TGTGCCAGCTCACCTACAGAGAGTACAACTGGAAACACCATATATTTT	CASSPTESTTGNTIYF
-	-	TRBV19	TRBJ1-5	TGTGCCAGTAGTAACACATGGGGTGGTCAGCCCCAGCATTTT	CASSNTWGGQPQHF
-	-	TRBV7-2	TRBJ1-1	TGTGCCAGCAGCTCGCACAACACTGAAGCTTTCTTT	CASSSHNTEAFF
-	-	TRBV2	TRBJ2-7	TGTGCCAGCAGTGACGGGCAGGGCGGCGAGCAGTACTTC	CASSDGQGGEQYF
many	TRBD2	TRBV4-1	TRBJ2-3	TGCGCCAGCAGCCATCCTAGCGGAAGCACAGATACGCAGTATTTT	CASSHPSGSTDTQYF
-	-	TRBV11-2	TRBJ1-2	TGTGCCAGCAGCTCCGGAGGCGCTAACTATGGCTACACCTTC	CASSSGGANYGYTF
-	TRBD1	TRBV5-5	TRBJ2-6	TGTGCCAGCAGCCGAATCACCGGGACAGCCAGCTCTGGGGCCAACGTCCTGACTTTC	CASSRITGTASSGANVLTF
many	-	TRBV28	TRBJ1-4	TGTGCCAGCATTACAGGGAATGAAAAACTGTTTTTT	CASITGNEKLFF
few	TRBD1	TRBV29-1	TRBJ2-3	TGCAGCGTGGGGACAGGGTTCACAGATACGCAGTATTTT	CSVGTGFTDTQYF
many	-	TRBV28	TRBJ2-3	TGTGCCAGCAGTTTTGTTGCGGGCACAGATACGCAGTATTTT	CASSFVAGTDTQYF
few	-	TRBV2	TRBJ2-2	-	CASSSAPGPQNTGELFF
many	TRBD2	TRBV30	TRBJ2-7	TGTGCCTGGAATCTTGGGGGGGGTCCTACGAAGCAGTACTTC	CAWNLGGGPTKQYF
many	-	TRBV29-1	TRBJ2-5	TGCAGCGTTACTCGACAGGACGGGCTGGAGACCCAGTACTTC	CSVTRQDGLETQYF
many	-	TRBV7-9	TRBJ2-7	TGTGCCAGCAGCTTACTGGCGGCCTCCTACGAGCAGTACTTC	CASSLLAASYEQYF
few	TRBD2	TRBV30	TRBJ2-1	TGTGCCGGGGGACTAGCGGCATACAATGAGCAGTTCTTC	CAGGLAAYNEQFF
many	TRBD2	TRBV19	TRBJ2-3	TGTGCCAGTAGTTTCTCCCCTAGCGGGAGAGATACGCAGTATTTT	CASSFSPSGRDTQYF
few	TRBD1	TRBV5-1	TRBJ1-5	TGCGCCAGCAGCTTGGGTTCAGGGGGAAGCAATCAGCCCCAGCATTTT	CASSLGSGGSNQPQHF
-	TRBD1	TRBV6-1	TRBJ1-5	TGTGCCAGCAGTGAGGTCGCAGGGGGATTGGGCAATCAGCCCCAGCATTTT	CASSEVAGGLGNQPQHF
many	TRBD2	TRBV9	TRBJ2-1	TGTGCCAGCAGCGTAGCACTAGCGGGGGGTCTCTCCTACAATGAGCAGTTCTTC	CASSVALAGGLSYNEQFF
many	TRBD1	TRBV19	TRBJ2-2	TGTGCCAGTAGTAGGGACAGGGTAACCGGGGAGCTGTTTTTT	CASSRDRVTGELFF
many	-	TRBV18	TRBJ1-1	TGTGCCAGCTCACCAAACGGCGGTGGGACTGAAGCTTTCTTT	CASSPNGGGTEAFF
many	-	TRBV4-1	TRBJ1-5	TGCGCCAGCAGCCCCCTGGGGGTTAATCAGCCCCAGCATTTT	CASSPLGVNQPQHF
many	-	TRBV25-1	TRBJ1-5	TGTGCCAGCAGTGGCTCGAAAGGGAATCAGCCCCAGCATTTT	CASSGSKGNQPQHF
many	TRBD2	TRBV15	TRBJ2-1	TGTGCCACCAGCAGAGATCTTCCGGGACTAGCGCGCCCCCGCCCCAATGAGCAGTTCTTC	CATSRDLPGLARPRPNEQFF
many	-	TRBV28	TRBJ1-2	TGTGCCAGCAGTTTAGTCCCCTCGTCGGTTTACTATGGCTACACCTTC	CASSLVPSSVYYGYTF
many	TRBD1	TRBV6-2/TRBV6-3	TRBJ2-7	TGTGCCAGCATCTCCCCCGGACAGGGGAACTACGAGCAGTACTTC	CASISPGQGNYEQYF
-	-	TRBV4-3	TRBJ2-5	TGCGCCAGCAGCCAAGATAACGACTTCCAAGAGACCCAGTACTTC	CASSQDNDFQETQYF
many	-	TRBV2	TRBJ2-3	TGTGCCAGCAGTGTTGTCACAGATACGCAGTATTTT	CASSVVTDTQYF
-	-	TRBV5-6	TRBJ1-4	TGTGCCAGCAGCTTGGAGGGATACGGGATGGCTAATGAAAAACTGTTTTTT	CASSLEGYGMANEKLFF
few	TRBD1	TRBV5-1	TRBJ2-7	TGCGCCAGCAGCTATGGACAGGGGGAATTTTACGAGCAGTACTTC	CASSYGQGEFYEQYF
many	TRBD1	TRBV4-1	TRBJ2-7	TGCGCCAGCAGCCAAGAGGGGACAGAGATCTACGAGCAGTACTTC	CASSQEGTEIYEQYF
many	-	TRBV28	TRBJ1-1	TGTGCCAGCAGTTTTCTGGTAAACACTGAAGCTTTCTTT	CASSFLVNTEAFF
once	-	TRBV6-8	TRBJ2-7	TGTGCCAGCAAGGAAGGGGTCTCCTACGAGCAGTACTTC	CASKEGVSYEQYF
many	-	TRBV5-4	TRBJ1-1	TGTGCCAGCAGCCCCCCCCGACAGTTGAACACTGAAGCTTTCTTT	CASSPPRQLNTEAFF
many	-	TRBV5-1	TRBJ2-2	TGCGCCAGCACCATTGACGGGAACACCGGGGAGCTGTTTTTT	CASTIDGNTGELFF
few	TRBD1	TRBV11-1	TRBJ1-1	TGTGCCAGCAGCCACAGGGGAGTGAACACTGAAGCTTTCTTT	CASSHRGVNTEAFF
many	-	TRBV7-9	TRBJ2-5	TGTGCCAGCAGTGTACAAGAGACCCAGTACTTC	CASSVQETQYF
many	TRBD2	TRBV4-2	TRBJ2-3	TGTGCCAGCAGCCCCGGACTAGGTGATACGCAGTATTTT	CASSPGLGDTQYF
many	-	TRBV5-1	TRBJ2-1	TGCGCCAGCTCCTCGGGTTTGGTGACAGGATTCTACAATGAGCAGTTCTTC	CASSSGLVTGFYNEQFF
many	-	TRBV6-5	TRBJ1-4	TGTGCCAGCAGTTACTCCCCCGGGTATGAGGAAAAACTGTTTTTT	CASSYSPGYEEKLFF
few	-	TRBV9	TRBJ1-4	TGTGCCAGCAGCGTAGATGGGGAGCGGGCCGGAAAACTGTTTTTT	CASSVDGERAGKLFF
many	-	TRBV21-1	TRBJ2-3	TGTGCCAGCAGCTCCGCGGAATCGACAGGGCGCACAGATACGCAGTATTTT	CASSSAESTGRTDTQYF
-	-	TRBV5-1	TRBJ2-4	TGCGCCAGCAGCTCGGGGGATGCGGACATTCAGTACTTC	CASSSGDADIQYF
many	-	TRBV30	TRBJ1-3	TGTGCCTGGAGTGTCAGCTCTGGAAACACCATATATTTT	CAWSVSSGNTIYF
many	TRBD1	TRBV2	TRBJ1-4	TGTGCCAGCAGAGATGACAGGGGACGGGAAAAACTGTTTTTT	CASRDDRGREKLFF
many	-	TRBV12-3/TRBV12-4	TRBJ1-2	TGTGCCAGCAGTTTCACAGTCGCTAACTATGGCTACACCTTC	CASSFTVANYGYTF
many	-	TRBV7-9	TRBJ1-3	TGTGCCAGCAGCTTAGTCGCAGGGACCGGAAACACCATATATTTT	CASSLVAGTGNTIYF
many	TRBD1	TRBV27	TRBJ2-3	TGTGCCAGCAGTGTCCAGGGGGCGGATACGCAGTATTTT	CASSVQGADTQYF
many	-	TRBV19	TRBJ1-1	TGTGCCAGTAGTATGTCTTTCGGGAAAGGGACTGAAGCTTTCTTT	CASSMSFGKGTEAFF
many	-	TRBV19	TRBJ2-1	TGTGCCAGTAGCCCCCGGGCTGCAAGCTCCTACAATGAGCAGTTCTTC	CASSPRAASSYNEQFF
many	-	TRBV30	TRBJ1-4	TGTGCCTGGACTAATCCAGAAACAGGGTCGCGAAAACTGTTTTTT	CAWTNPETGSRKLFF
few	-	TRBV19	TRBJ1-3	TGTGCCAGTATCAACTACGGGTCTGGAAACACCATATATTTT	CASINYGSGNTIYF
-	TRBD2	TRBV5-1	TRBJ2-3	TGCGCCAGCAGCGCGGGGACTAGCGGGAGCACAGATACGCAGTATTTT	CASSAGTSGSTDTQYF
once	-	TRBV20-1	TRBJ2-3	TGCAGTGCTAGAGACGGGAGCGGGACGCAGTATTTT	CSARDGSGTQYF
many	TRBD1	TRBV4-1	TRBJ1-2	TGCGCCAGCAGCAACAGGGGTGGCTATGGCTACACCTTC	CASSNRGGYGYTF
many	-	TRBV30	TRBJ2-3	TGTGCCTGGAGTGTGGTCCTAGATACGCAGTATTTT	CAWSVVLDTQYF